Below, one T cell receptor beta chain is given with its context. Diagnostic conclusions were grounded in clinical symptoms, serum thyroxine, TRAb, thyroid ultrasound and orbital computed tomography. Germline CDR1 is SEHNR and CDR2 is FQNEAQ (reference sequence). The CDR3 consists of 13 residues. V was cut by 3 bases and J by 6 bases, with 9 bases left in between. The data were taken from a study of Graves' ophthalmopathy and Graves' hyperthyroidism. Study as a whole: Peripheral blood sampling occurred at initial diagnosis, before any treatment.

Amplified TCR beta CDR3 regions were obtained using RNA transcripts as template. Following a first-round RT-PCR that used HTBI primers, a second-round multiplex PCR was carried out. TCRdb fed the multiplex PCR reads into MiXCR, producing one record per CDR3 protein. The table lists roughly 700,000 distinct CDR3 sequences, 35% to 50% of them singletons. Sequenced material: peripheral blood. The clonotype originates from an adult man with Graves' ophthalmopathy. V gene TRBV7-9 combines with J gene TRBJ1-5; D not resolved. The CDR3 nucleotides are TGTGCCAGCAGCTTTGGTTCATTTCAGCCCCAGCATTTT. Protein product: CASSFGSFQPQHF.